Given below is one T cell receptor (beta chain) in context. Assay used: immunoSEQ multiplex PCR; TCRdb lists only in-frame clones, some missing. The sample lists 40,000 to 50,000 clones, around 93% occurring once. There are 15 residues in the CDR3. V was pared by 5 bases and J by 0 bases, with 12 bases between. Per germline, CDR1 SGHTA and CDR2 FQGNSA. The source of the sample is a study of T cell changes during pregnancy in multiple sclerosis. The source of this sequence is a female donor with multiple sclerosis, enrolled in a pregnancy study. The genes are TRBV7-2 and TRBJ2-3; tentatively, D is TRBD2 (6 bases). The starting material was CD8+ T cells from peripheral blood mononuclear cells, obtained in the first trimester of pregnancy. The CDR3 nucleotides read TGTGCCAGCAGCGTTGGGACTTCCAGCACAGATACGCAGTATTTT. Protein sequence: CASSVGTSSTDTQYF.